The clone carrying this T cell receptor (beta chain) was found many times. One entry per CDR3 protein, called by TCRdb with MiXCR from the RT-PCR reads. The sample contains hundreds of thousands of distinct CDR3 sequences, approximately 15% of which appear only once. The CDR3 is 15 residues long. V shed 3 bases, J shed 4 bases, and the junction held 4 bases outside the gene matches. Germline CDR1 and CDR2: MNHEY and SMNVEV (reference sequence). V gene TRBV27 combines with J gene TRBJ2-1; 9 positions agree with TRBD2. The specimen was memory CD4+ T cells from blood. The clonotype originates from a female donor in good health, serving as a healthy control. The CDR3 loop reads CASSFGAGGYNEQFF. The CDR3 region has the DNA TGTGCCAGCAGTTTTGGGGCGGGAGGGTACAATGAGCAGTTCTTC.